The 27 T cell receptor beta chains below all came from one sample that was sequenced in a study of graft-versus-host responses after intestinal transplantation. Profiled with immunoSEQ multiplex PCR; TCRdb holds only in-frame clones, not every one. In the table there are some 15,000 clones, 75% to 85% of which are singletons. Graft-derived tissue was subjected to processing to liberate intraepithelial and lamina propria lymphocytes. The sample consisted of ileum tissue, taken approximately 97 days after intestinal transplant. The receptors were gathered from a human patient who received an intestinal transplant, so some T cells may come from the graft donor.

The chain links TRBV6-6 to TRBJ2-7; the D gene is possibly TRBD2 (6 bases). Per the germline V gene, CDR1 is MNHNY and CDR2 is SVGAGI (reference sequence). Trimming removed 6 bases from V and 2 bases from J, with 14 bases in between. This CDR3 is built from 14 residues. The CDR3 sequence is CASRPGLLPYEQYF. CDR3 in DNA: TGTGCCAGCAGGCCGGGACTCCTCCCCTACGAGCAGTACTTC.

This chain uses TRBV27 with TRBJ2-2, with 7 bases aligning to TRBD2. CDR1 and CDR2 from the germline V gene are MNHEY and SMNVEV (reference sequence). Germline trimming cut 1 base from V and 7 bases from J; bases unmatched to any gene: 9. This CDR3 has 16 amino acids. In DNA, the CDR3 is TGTGCCAGCAGTTTATGGGGAGGGGTGGTCAGCGGGGAGCTGTTTTTT. Residues: CASSLWGGVVSGELFF.

The rearrangement links TRBV7-2 to TRBJ2-2; 10 positions agree with TRBD2. Germline CDR1 SGHTA, CDR2 FQGNSA. The CDR3 is 15 amino acids. Trimming cost V 6 bases and J 7 bases; bases outside gene matches: 8. CDR3 nucleotide sequence: TGTGCCAGCAGGGCTAGCGGGAGCGGGAGCGGGGAGCTGTTTTTT. Protein product: CASRASGSGSGELFF.

The chain links TRBV10-3 to TRBJ2-3; possible D gene TRBD1, 5 bases. The CDR3 is 13 amino acids. Trimming took 4 bases from V and 6 from J, leaving 11 bases between them. CDR1 ENHRY and CDR2 SYGVKD come from the germline V gene. CDR3 amino acids: CAISVRAWDTQYF. CDR3 coding DNA: TGTGCCATCAGTGTCAGGGCATGGGATACGCAGTATTTT.

This clone has more than one count but fewer than ten. This chain links TRBV4-2 with TRBJ2-2; 11 bases are a match to TRBD2. Germline CDR1 is LGHNA and CDR2 is YNFKEQ. This CDR3 is built from 15 residues. J gave up 7 bases and V 5 bases, and 6 bases lay outside the gene matches. The CDR3 loop is CASSLLAGVVGELFF. As DNA, the CDR3 is TGTGCCAGCAGCTTACTAGCGGGAGTTGTCGGGGAGCTGTTTTTT.

This chain links TRBV29-1 with TRBJ1-3, with D perhaps matching TRBD1 (5 bases). The CDR3 has 12 residues. V lost 7 bases to trimming and J lost 2 bases, with 9 bases between them. Germline CDR1 is SQVTM and CDR2 is ANQGSEA. CDR3 loop: CSGRGPGNTIYF. The CDR3 DNA follows: TGCAGCGGTAGGGGTCCTGGAAACACCATATATTTT.

This clone appeared a few times. The V call is TRBV28, the J call TRBJ2-7, with D maybe TRBD1 (6 bases). The CDR3 extends over 19 amino acids. Germline V lookup: CDR1 MDHEN, CDR2 SYDVKM. Trimming removed 5 bases from V and 4 bases from J, with 30 bases in between. CDR3 protein: CASSPVGVRKGVPLYEQYF. CDR3 sequence (DNA): TGTGCCAGCAGTCCCGTTGGGGTCCGAAAGGGGGTCCCCCTATACGAGCAGTACTTC. Filled out from reference TRBV28 and TRBJ2-7, the complete variable domain reads DVKVTQSSRYLVKRTGEKVFLECVQDMDHENMFWYRQDPGLGLRLIYFSYDVKMKEKGDIPEGYSVSREKKERFSLILESASTNQTSMYLCASSPVGVRKGVPLYEQYFGPGTRLTVT.

J is TRBJ2-4 and V is TRBV7-7; TRBD1 might be the D (6 bases). The length of the CDR3 is 11 residues. The germline gives CDR1 SSHAT, CDR2 FNYEAQ (reference sequence). The chain's CDR3 is CATAVPGVQYF. The CDR3 coding sequence is TGTGCTACCGCGGTCCCAGGGGTGCAGTACTTC.

V is TRBV9 and J is TRBJ2-7, with TRBD2 as a possible D gene (5 bases). This CDR3 comprises 15 residues. Germline loops: CDR1 SGDLS, CDR2 YYNGEE. The germline V and J ends were trimmed by 2 bases and 1 base, with 13 bases remaining between them. The CDR3 here is CASSVWGVWSYEQYF. The CDR3 DNA reads TGTGCCAGCAGCGTGTGGGGAGTTTGGTCCTACGAGCAGTACTTC.

The CDR3 loop reads CASSLSGTGGERYGYTF. CDR3 coding DNA: TGTGCCAGCAGCCTCTCCGGGACAGGGGGGGAACGCTATGGCTACACCTTC. The V and J genes are TRBV7-4 and TRBJ1-2; TRBD1 aligns across 11 bases. CDR3 length: 17 amino acids. J gave up 4 bases and V 5 bases, and 12 bases lay outside the gene matches. The germline V gene encodes CDR1 SGHVT and CDR2 SQSDAQ.

The chain combines TRBV28 with TRBJ2-7; perhaps TRBD2 as D (6 bases). This CDR3 region has 16 residues. Germline assignment: CDR1 MDHEN and CDR2 SYDVKM. V dropped 3 bases and J dropped 6 bases, with 21 bases sitting between them. The CDR3 nucleotides are TGTGCCAGCAGTTTTGCGGGGCAGCGAGTAAAGGGCGAGCAGTACTTC. Its protein product is CASSFAGQRVKGEQYF.

The J gene is TRBJ1-1, the V gene TRBV5-4; maybe TRBD1 (5 bases). The germline gives CDR1 SGHNT, CDR2 YYREEE (reference sequence). The CDR3 is 17 amino acids. The V gene lost 3 bases and the J gene lost 7 bases, with 25 bases spanning the gap. DNA of the CDR3: TGTGCCAGCAGCTGGATGGGCCAGGGATCGGTTCTTATTGAAGCTTTCTTT. This codes for CASSWMGQGSVLIEAFF.

This rearrangement joins TRBV25-1 to TRBJ2-3; the match to TRBD2 covers 9 bases. The CDR3 totals 14 residues. From germline, CDR1 is MGHDK and CDR2 SYGVNS. After removal of 5 bases from V and 0 bases from J, the junction contained 0 bases not matched to a gene. The CDR3 bases are TGTGCCAGCAGTACTAGCGGGAGCACAGATACGCAGTATTTT. This encodes CASSTSGSTDTQYF.

The rearrangement links TRBV7-8 to TRBJ2-7; D remains ambiguous. This CDR3 has 18 amino acids. V lost 1 base and J 1 base, leaving 20 bases between the germline ends. Germline lookup yields CDR1 SGHVS and CDR2 FQNEAQ. As DNA, the CDR3 is TGTGCCAGCAGCTTAGAAACAAGACCGCTAAAACTTTCCTACGAGCAGTACTTC. It codes for CASSLETRPLKLSYEQYF.

V usage is TRBV5-1 and J usage is TRBJ1-1, with D unresolved. The CDR3 runs 13 residues. V was cut by 3 bases and J by 3 bases, with 9 bases left in between. Germline assignment: CDR1 SGHRS and CDR2 YFSETQ. In DNA, the CDR3 is TGCGCCAGCAGCTCCCGTCACTACACTGAAGCTTTCTTT. Translated: CASSSRHYTEAFF.

V gene TRBV5-1 combines with J gene TRBJ1-2; D is unresolved. The CDR3 is 15 amino acids. Germline lookup yields CDR1 SGHRS and CDR2 YFSETQ. With 7 bases removed from V and 4 bases from J, the gap between germline ends came to 20 bases. CDR3 amino acids: CASFTTVDGRYGYTF. In DNA form, the CDR3 reads TGCGCCAGCTTCACGACCGTCGACGGGCGCTATGGCTACACCTTC.

The V gene is TRBV30, the J gene TRBJ1-5; 7 nucleotides align to TRBD1. With 3 bases clipped from V and 3 bases from J, the junction kept 5 bases outside the gene matches. The CDR3 is made up of 14 amino acids. Germline V gene sequence: CDR1 GTSNPN, CDR2 SVGIG (reference sequence). CDR3 nucleotide sequence: TGTGCCTGGAGCGTGGGGACAGACAATCAGCCCCAGCATTTT. This translates into CAWSVGTDNQPQHF.

Here the CDR3 reads CASSSSPRSPIYF. Here the CDR3 DNA reads TGTGCCAGCAGCTCATCGCCCAGGAGTCCCATATATTTT. The V gene is TRBV4-2, the J gene TRBJ1-3, with no clear D. Germline CDR1 is LGHNA and CDR2 is YNFKEQ. With 5 bases removed from V and 11 bases from J, the gap between germline ends came to 16 bases. This CDR3 comprises 13 residues.

The rearrangement joins TRBV11-2 to TRBJ2-1; D gene uncertain. Trimming removed 3 bases from V and 10 bases from J, with 13 bases in between. The CDR3 covers 13 residues. Germline lookup yields CDR1 SGHAT and CDR2 FQNNGV. This CDR3 is CASSFTIVDEQFF. For the CDR3, the DNA is TGTGCCAGCAGCTTTACAATAGTAGACGAGCAGTTCTTC.

The CDR3 sequence is CASSIAYTGELFF. CDR3 DNA sequence: TGTGCCAGTAGTATCGCGTACACCGGGGAGCTGTTTTTT. The chain couples TRBV19 to TRBJ2-2; no definite D call. CDR3 length: 13 amino acids. V dropped 3 bases and J dropped 3 bases, with 5 bases sitting between them. CDR1 and CDR2 from the germline V gene are LNHDA and SQIVND (reference sequence).

The chain is built from TRBV4-1 and TRBJ2-3; D assignment may be TRBD1 or TRBD2 (5 bases each). The CDR3 runs to 17 residues. Trimming removed 4 bases at V and 1 base at J, with 18 bases between. Germline V gene sequence: CDR1 MGHRA, CDR2 YSYEKL. The CDR3 DNA follows: TGCGCCAGCAGCCGCGCGCCCATGGGGGTGGGCACAGATACGCAGTATTTT. This translates into CASSRAPMGVGTDTQYF.

The chain uses TRBV28 and TRBJ1-2, with 7 nucleotides matching TRBD1. The junction had 5 bases not matched to a gene; V was cut back by 5 bases and J by 2 bases. Looked up from germline, CDR1 is MDHEN and CDR2 is SYDVKM. This CDR3 comprises 14 residues. The CDR3 here is CASSPPGQNYGYTF. The CDR3 DNA reads TGTGCCAGCAGTCCTCCGGGACAGAACTATGGCTACACCTTC.

This chain uses TRBV11-2 with TRBJ2-2, with TRBD1 identical over 7 bases. Germline V gene data show CDR1 as SGHAT and CDR2 as FQNNGV. This CDR3 region has 14 residues. Trimming took 5 bases from V and 4 from J; bases not matched to a gene: 4. The CDR3 sequence is CASSKTGATGELFF. In DNA, the CDR3 is TGTGCCAGCAGCAAAACAGGGGCCACCGGGGAGCTGTTTTTT.

The CDR3 sequence is CASSSGQGGETQYF. CDR3 DNA sequence: TGTGCCAGTAGTTCGGGACAGGGAGGAGAGACCCAGTACTTC. The chain uses TRBV19 and TRBJ2-5, with 9 bases identical to TRBD1. The germline V gene encodes CDR1 LNHDA and CDR2 SQIVND (reference sequence). The CDR3 is 14 amino acids. The V gene end was trimmed by 5 bases and the J gene end by 4 bases; junction bases not matched to a gene: 5.

The rearrangement joins TRBV6-6 to TRBJ1-2; 11 bases align to TRBD1. With V trimmed by 4 bases and J by 4 bases, 5 bases remained unmatched. This CDR3 has 15 amino acids. In germline, CDR1 is MNHNY, CDR2 SVGAGI (reference sequence). CDR3 nucleotides: TGTGCCAGCAGTTCTTGGGGGACAGGGGGCTATGGCTACACCTTC. It specifies CASSSWGTGGYGYTF.

The chain uses TRBV13 and TRBJ2-5; 8 positions match TRBD2. The V gene end was trimmed by 5 bases and the J gene end by 5 bases; junction bases not matched to a gene: 10. Germline loops: CDR1 PRHDT, CDR2 FYEKMQ (reference sequence). This CDR3 is 15 amino acids long. CDR3 sequence: CASSLAFSGAETQYF. In DNA, the CDR3 is TGTGCCAGCAGCCTAGCTTTTAGCGGGGCGGAGACCCAGTACTTC. Full variable domain (rest looked up from reference TRBV13 and TRBJ2-5): AAGVIQSPRHLIKEKRETATLKCYPIPRHDTVYWYQQGPGQDPQFLISFYEKMQSDKGSIPDRFSAQQFSDYHSELNMSSLELGDSALYFCASSLAFSGAETQYFGPGTRLLVL.

The J gene is TRBJ2-1, the V gene TRBV28; D unclear. The CDR3 is 13 residues long. The V and J ends lost 8 bases and 8 bases respectively, with 16 bases between them. Germline CDR1 is MDHEN and CDR2 is SYDVKM. Written as DNA, the CDR3 is TGTGCCAGCGGTCCCCCCCCGAGCGATGAGCAGTTCTTC. This translates into CASGPPPSDEQFF.